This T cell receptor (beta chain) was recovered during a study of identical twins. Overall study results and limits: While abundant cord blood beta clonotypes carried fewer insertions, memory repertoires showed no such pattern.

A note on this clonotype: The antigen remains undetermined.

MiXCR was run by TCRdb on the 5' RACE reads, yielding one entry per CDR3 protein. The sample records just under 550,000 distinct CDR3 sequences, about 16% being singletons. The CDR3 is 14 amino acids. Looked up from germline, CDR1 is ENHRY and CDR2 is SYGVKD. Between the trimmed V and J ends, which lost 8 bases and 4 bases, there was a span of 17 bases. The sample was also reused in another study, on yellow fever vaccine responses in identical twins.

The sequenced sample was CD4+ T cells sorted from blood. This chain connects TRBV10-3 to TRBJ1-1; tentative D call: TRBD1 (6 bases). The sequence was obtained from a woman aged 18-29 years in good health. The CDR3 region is CAIGGAGIGTEAFF. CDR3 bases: TGTGCCATCGGGGGGGCTGGGATAGGCACTGAAGCTTTCTTT.